This TCR beta chain was recorded in a study of a mutant IDH1 vaccine in newly diagnosed glioma. Study in general: Most patients had received both radiotherapy and temozolomide, the prior options being radiotherapy, temozolomide, or both. Study conclusions and caveats: Top peripheral T cell clonotype shifts appeared unrelated to pseudoprogression.

As to time point: baseline, week 1 (first vaccination visit). Documented treatment: pre-vaccination baseline after standard-of-care therapy. New WHO grade 3 or 4 astrocytomas that were IDH1-mutant and ATRX-lost had been found in donors. Profiling relied on immunoSEQ multiplex PCR, and the TCRdb table lists in-frame clones only, not all of them. Among about 66,000 clones listed, 80% to 90% were seen once. As for this clone: The antigen is not known.

V was trimmed by 4 bases and J by 1 base, leaving 8 bases between them. This CDR3 comprises 13 residues. Germline lookup yields CDR1 SGHDT and CDR2 YYEEEE. The receptor was isolated from a man aged 30 to 45 with glioma. The chain has TRBV5-6 and TRBJ1-1; D uncertain. The material was PBMCs, obtained from a glioma patient treated with radiotherapy, temozolomide or both. The CDR3 protein is CASSQGPNTEAFF. The CDR3 nucleotides read TGTGCCAGCAGCCAAGGGCCGAACACTGAAGCTTTCTTT.